The 7 T cell receptor beta chains below were found in one sample sequenced in a study of response to subunit inactivated influenza vaccine. MiXCR, applied by TCRdb to the RT-PCR reads, yields one record per CDR3 protein. The data contain approximately 480,000 distinct CDR3 sequences, about 10% of them seen just once; the ten biggest clones take up around 12%. The sample consisted of PBMCs from blood, taken roughly 6 weeks after vaccination. These receptor sequences come from a man aged 50-59 years who received an inactivated influenza vaccine.

This clonotype was observed a few times. This rearrangement joins TRBV5-1 to TRBJ1-4; 9 bases align to TRBD1. The CDR3 is 15 residues long. The junction had 2 bases not matched to a gene; V was cut back by 1 base and J by 4 bases. Germline V gene sequence: CDR1 SGHRS, CDR2 YFSETQ. The CDR3 DNA is TGCGCCAGCAGCTTGAGGGGACAGGGTAATGAAAAACTGTTTTTT. Its protein product is CASSLRGQGNEKLFF.

The genes are TRBV7-6 and TRBJ2-3, with 9 bases aligning to TRBD2. The CDR3 contains 16 residues. Trimming at V came to 1 base and at J to 3 bases, leaving 5 bases not matched to a gene. CDR1 is SGHVS, CDR2 FNYEAQ, per germline. The CDR3 region is CASSLVASGATDTQYF. CDR3 nucleotide sequence: TGTGCCAGCAGCTTAGTCGCTAGCGGGGCAACAGATACGCAGTATTTT.

In its sample, this clonotype was seen a few times. V usage is TRBV28 and J usage is TRBJ2-7, with 7 bases lining up with TRBD1. V shed 7 bases and J 2 bases; nucleotides not matched to a gene: 8. Germline loops: CDR1 MDHEN, CDR2 SYDVKM. The length of the CDR3 is 14 residues. The CDR3 DNA is TGTGCCAGCAAGGGTAAGGGGGCTACCTACGAGCAGTACTTC. Its translation is CASKGKGATYEQYF. The variable domain in full, with the rest retrieved from reference TRBV28 and TRBJ2-7, is DVKVTQSSRYLVKRTGEKVFLECVQDMDHENMFWYRQDPGLGLRLIYFSYDVKMKEKGDIPEGYSVSREKKERFSLILESASTNQTSMYLCASKGKGATYEQYFGPGTRLTVT.

V and J are TRBV5-6 and TRBJ1-2, with TRBD1 matching 10 bases. Per the germline V gene, CDR1 is SGHDT and CDR2 is YYEEEE. After removal of 5 bases from V and 4 bases from J, the junction contained 8 bases not matched to a gene. The CDR3 has 15 residues. CDR3 protein: CASSHWTGGAYGYTF. Here the CDR3 DNA reads TGTGCCAGCAGTCATTGGACAGGGGGAGCCTATGGCTACACCTTC.

Only a few counts were recorded for this clonotype. The V call is TRBV7-2, the J call TRBJ1-2, with 8 bases that match TRBD1. Trimming removed 3 bases from V and 7 bases from J; junction bases left unmatched: 4. Per germline, CDR1 SGHTA and CDR2 FQGNSA. The CDR3 covers 13 residues. The DNA of the CDR3 is TGTGCCAGCAGCTTGGACAGGGCAGTTGGCTACACCTTC. Protein product: CASSLDRAVGYTF.

This clonotype came up many times. V and J are TRBV7-2 and TRBJ2-3, with 9 positions matching TRBD1. Germline loops: CDR1 SGHTA, CDR2 FQGNSA. This CDR3 has 16 amino acids. Trimming at V came to 1 base and at J to 3 bases, leaving 5 bases not matched to a gene. CDR3 residues: CASSLGLTGGTDTQYF. DNA of the CDR3: TGTGCCAGCAGCTTAGGGCTGACAGGGGGGACAGATACGCAGTATTTT.

The J gene is TRBJ1-5, the V gene TRBV12-3 or TRBV12-4; D remains unclear. With 4 bases removed from V and 2 bases from J, the gap between germline ends came to 12 bases. There are 15 residues in the CDR3. The CDR3 sequence: CASSYRKMGNQPQHF. The CDR3 nucleotides read TGTGCCAGCAGTTATAGAAAGATGGGCAATCAGCCCCAGCATTTT.